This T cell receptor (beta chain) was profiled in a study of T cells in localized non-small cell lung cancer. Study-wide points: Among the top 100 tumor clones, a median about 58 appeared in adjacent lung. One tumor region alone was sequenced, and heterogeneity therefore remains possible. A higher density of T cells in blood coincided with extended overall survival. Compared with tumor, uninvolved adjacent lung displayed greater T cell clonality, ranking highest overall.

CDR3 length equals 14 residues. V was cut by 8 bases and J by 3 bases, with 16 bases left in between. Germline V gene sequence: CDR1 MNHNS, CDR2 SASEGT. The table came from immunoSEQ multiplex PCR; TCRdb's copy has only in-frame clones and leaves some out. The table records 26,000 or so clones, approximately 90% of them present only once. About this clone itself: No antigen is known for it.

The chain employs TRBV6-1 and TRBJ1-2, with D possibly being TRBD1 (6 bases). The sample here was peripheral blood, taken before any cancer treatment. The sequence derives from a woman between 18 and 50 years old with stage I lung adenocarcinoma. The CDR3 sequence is CASSQRQGYYGYTF. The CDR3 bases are TGTGCCAGCTCGCAAAGGCAGGGGTACTATGGCTACACCTTC.